A single sample is the source of the 26 T cell receptor beta chains below, sequenced in a study of T cell repertoires in cytomegalovirus infection. TCRdb passed the reads through MiXCR, listing each CDR3 protein once. The data contain about 300,000 distinct CDR3 sequences, roughly a tenth of them seen just once; the ten biggest clones take up 2% to 3%. Specimen: PBMCs. The receptors come from a human donor in good health (CMV status not recorded). Some clones in this sample may be carry-over from other donors' samples.

This clonotype is classed as medium-sized (0.01 to 0.1%). The rearrangement links TRBV12-5 to TRBJ2-5, with 8 positions matching TRBD1. This CDR3 has 16 amino acids. Looked up from germline, CDR1 is LGHNT and CDR2 is FRNRAP. V shed 5 bases, J shed 2 bases, and the junction held 10 bases outside the gene matches. The CDR3 nucleotides read TGTGCTAGTGGTCCCGGACAGGGATGGAGGCAAGAGACCCAGTACTTC. Translation gives CASGPGQGWRQETQYF. Variable domain in full (rest from reference TRBV12-5 and TRBJ2-5): DARVTQTPRHKVTEMGQEVTMRCQPILGHNTVFWYRQTMMQGLELLAYFRNRAPLDDSGMPKDRFSAEMPDATLATLKIQPSEPRDSAVYFCASGPGQGWRQETQYFGPGTRLLVL.

The sample holds many counts of this clonotype. V gene TRBV28 combines with J gene TRBJ2-1; D gene uncertain. Germline CDR1 MDHEN, CDR2 SYDVKM. V was trimmed by 2 bases and J by 7 bases, leaving 6 bases between them. CDR3 length: 12 residues. The CDR3 is CASSLLGNEQFF. CDR3 bases: TGTGCCAGCAGTTTACTGGGAAATGAGCAGTTCTTC.

This clonotype was seen ten or more times. V is TRBV6-5 and J is TRBJ2-5; 7 bases map to TRBD2. CDR3 size: 14 residues. The germline gives CDR1 MNHEY, CDR2 SVGAGI. Trimming cost V 5 bases and J 5 bases; bases outside gene matches: 8. CDR3 protein: CASSSASGLETQYF. The CDR3 DNA reads as TGTGCCAGCAGTAGCGCTAGCGGATTGGAGACCCAGTACTTC.

This clonotype was picked up many times. The chain uses TRBV29-1 and TRBJ2-1; no reliable D call. The CDR3 sequence is 18 residues long. Germline V gene sequence: CDR1 SQVTM, CDR2 ANQGSEA. V lost 4 bases, J lost 0 bases, and 22 bases lay in between. CDR3 loop: CSVVGIDRPQSSYNEQFF. In DNA, the CDR3 is TGCAGCGTTGTGGGCATTGACCGGCCCCAGAGCTCCTACAATGAGCAGTTCTTC.

In this sample, this clonotype turned up a few times. The J gene is TRBJ2-3, the V gene TRBV20-1; D is possibly TRBD2 (6 bases). V dropped 6 bases and J dropped 4 bases, with 17 bases sitting between them. Germline V gene sequence: CDR1 DFQATT, CDR2 SNEGSKA (reference sequence). CDR3 length: 14 amino acids. The CDR3 here is CSAPPRRAPDTQYF. CDR3 bases: TGCAGTGCGCCCCCCCGGAGGGCCCCAGATACGCAGTATTTT.

This clonotype came up a few times. The chain uses TRBV4-3 and TRBJ2-2; D is unclear. The length of the CDR3 is 16 residues. Per the germline V gene, CDR1 is LGHNA and CDR2 is YSLEER. V gave up 0 bases and J gave up 0 bases, with 8 bases separating them. The CDR3 bases are TGCGCCAGCAGCCAAGATTCAGTCGCGAACACCGGGGAGCTGTTTTTT. Translated, it gives CASSQDSVANTGELFF.

This clonotype was seen repeatedly, ten times or more. The CDR3 DNA reads TGTGCCAGCAGCATCGGACAGGGGGTTTGGGAGCCCCAGCATTTT. Its protein is CASSIGQGVWEPQHF. The rearrangement joins TRBV28 to TRBJ1-5; 10 nucleotides agree with TRBD1. Germline V CDR1 and CDR2: MDHEN, SYDVKM. This CDR3 comprises 15 residues. Unmatched junction bases numbered 10, after V lost 6 bases and J lost 8 bases.

This clonotype appeared a few times. The V and J genes are TRBV3-1 and TRBJ1-2, with D maybe TRBD1 (6 bases). The germline V gene has CDR1 LGHDT and CDR2 YNNKEL (reference sequence). The CDR3 is made up of 15 amino acids. V was clipped by 1 base and J by 4 bases, with 13 bases between them. In DNA, the CDR3 is TGTGCCAGCAGCCAAGGCACAGGGCTTCCCTATGGCTACACCTTC. The encoded protein is CASSQGTGLPYGYTF.

This clonotype showed up many times. The rearrangement joins TRBV5-4 to TRBJ2-2, with TRBD1 identical over 10 bases. V was clipped by 4 bases and J by 4 bases; unmatched bases: 7. The V gene's germline CDR1 is SGHNT and CDR2 YYREEE (reference sequence). This CDR3 has 16 amino acids. CDR3 sequence reads: CASSIGQGEGTGELFF. The CDR3 DNA is TGTGCCAGCAGCATCGGACAGGGGGAAGGCACCGGGGAGCTGTTTTTT.

This clonotype was recorded at least ten times. The chain has TRBV6-1 and TRBJ2-1; 8 bases match TRBD1. Trimming removed 3 bases from V and 2 bases from J; junction bases left unmatched: 3. Germline CDR1 reads MNHNS; CDR2 reads SASEGT. The CDR3 is 15 amino acids. The CDR3 nucleotides read TGTGCCAGCAGTGACGACAGGGGCCCCTACAATGAGCAGTTCTTC. Its translation: CASSDDRGPYNEQFF.

The sample holds many counts of this clonotype. V gene TRBV27 combines with J gene TRBJ2-3; 8 bases agree with TRBD2. Looked up from germline, CDR1 is MNHEY and CDR2 is SMNVEV (reference sequence). Trimming at V came to 2 bases and at J to 8 bases, leaving 6 bases not matched to a gene. The CDR3 loop spans 14 amino acids. The CDR3 protein is CASSLTGGGRTQYF. DNA of the CDR3: TGTGCCAGCAGTTTAACGGGGGGGGGCCGTACGCAGTATTTT.

This clonotype has ten or more counts. J is TRBJ1-4 and V is TRBV7-9, with D uncertain. From germline, CDR1 is SEHNR and CDR2 FQNEAQ (reference sequence). Trimming removed 4 bases at V and 3 bases at J, with 12 bases between. The CDR3 is made up of 15 amino acids. The CDR3 region has the DNA TGTGCCAGCAGCTCCGGACCGGCGGCTAATGAAAAACTGTTTTTT. Translating gives CASSSGPAANEKLFF.

A word on this clonotype: A much larger clone differs by one base, so this may be a read error. The CDR3 here is CASSFLDRFSRNTIYF. CDR3 nucleotides: TGTGCCAGCAGTTTCCTGGACAGATTCTCTAGAAACACCATATATTTT. The chain employs TRBV6-2 or TRBV6-3 and TRBJ1-3, with D tentatively TRBD1 (6 bases). Germline assignment: CDR1 MNHEY and CDR2 SVGEGT. The CDR3 runs to 16 residues.

This clonotype was detected many times. The V call is TRBV12-3 or TRBV12-4, the J call TRBJ1-6; D call uncertain. The CDR3 length is 14 residues. With 6 bases removed from V and 10 bases from J, the gap between germline ends came to 16 bases. For the CDR3, the DNA is TGTGCCAGCAGCGTCGGAGGTACGGGGTCACCCCTCCACTTT. Amino acids: CASSVGGTGSPLHF.

This clonotype was found many times. This chain uses TRBV7-2 with TRBJ2-2; D ambiguous. The CDR3 runs 13 residues. Trimming pared 3 bases from V and 4 bases from J, leaving 6 bases between. The germline V gene encodes CDR1 SGHTA and CDR2 FQGNSA. This CDR3 reads CASSLKSTGELFF. The CDR3 nucleotides are TGTGCCAGCAGCTTGAAATCCACCGGGGAGCTGTTTTTT.

This clonotype was picked up a small number of times. The chain carries TRBV4-1 and TRBJ2-1; 10 bases are shared with TRBD1. Germline CDR1 is MGHRA and CDR2 is YSYEKL. Germline trimming cut 4 bases from V and 7 bases from J; bases unmatched to any gene: 7. This CDR3 has 15 residues. In DNA, the CDR3 is TGCGCCAGCAGCCGCCCGGGACAGGGGCCTAATGAGCAGTTCTTC. This gives the protein CASSRPGQGPNEQFF.

V gene TRBV29-1 combines with J gene TRBJ1-2, with D possibly being TRBD1 (5 bases). The germline V and J ends were trimmed by 0 bases and 4 bases, with 12 bases remaining between them. Germline CDR1 reads SQVTM; CDR2 reads ANQGSEA. This CDR3 has 14 residues. The CDR3 DNA sequence: TGCAGCGTTGAAGATCGGCCCAGGGCCTATGGCTACACCTTC. This gives the protein CSVEDRPRAYGYTF.

In this sample, this clonotype turned up many times. The CDR3 DNA is TGCAGCGTCAGAGTACGAGGGGAGCTGTTTTTT. It translates to CSVRVRGELFF. The V gene is TRBV29-1, the J gene TRBJ2-2; no clear D gene. Trimming removed 6 bases from V and 8 bases from J, with 10 bases in between. CDR1 is SQVTM, CDR2 ANQGSEA, per germline. The CDR3 has 11 residues.

This clonotype was observed a single time. Since a much larger clone is just one base distant, this may be a read error. Because it lacks the conserved phenylalanine or tryptophan at the end, this CDR3 is likely a read error. V usage is TRBV29-1 and J usage is TRBJ1-2; D may be TRBD1 (5 bases). The germline CDR1 and CDR2 sequences are SQVTM and ANQGSEA. CDR3 length: 14 residues. The V and J ends lost 1 base and 4 bases respectively, with 13 bases between them. The CDR3 DNA follows: TGCAGCGTTGAAGTCGAGGGGACGCCCTATGGCTACACCCTC. Its protein is CSVEVEGTPYGYTL.

Ten or more counts support this clonotype. This chain uses TRBV2 with TRBJ2-1; the D gene is possibly TRBD2 (6 bases). The CDR3 contains 12 residues. Trimming took 6 bases from V and 7 from J, leaving 10 bases between them. Germline assignment: CDR1 SNHLY and CDR2 FYNNEI. This CDR3 is CASSRLVNEQFF. CDR3 DNA: TGTGCCAGCAGCCGACTAGTAAATGAGCAGTTCTTC.

As to this clonotype: This sequence may be a read error, since a much larger clone differs from it by one base. The chain carries TRBV19 and TRBJ2-1; the D call may be TRBD1 or TRBD2 (5 bases each). Germline lookup yields CDR1 LNHDA and CDR2 SQIVND (reference sequence). CDR3 size: 15 residues. DNA of the CDR3: TGTGCCAGTAGTGCCGCAGGGAGCTCCTACAATGCGCAGTTCTTC. Amino acid sequence: CASSAAGSSYNAQFF.

In its sample, this clonotype was seen many times. This rearrangement joins TRBV20-1 to TRBJ1-1; 10 nucleotides match TRBD1. Trimming took 5 bases from V and 6 from J; bases not matched to a gene: 9. The CDR3 runs to 14 residues. CDR1 DFQATT and CDR2 SNEGSKA come from the germline V gene (reference sequence). CDR3 DNA sequence: TGCAGTGCTCCCCCCGGGACAGGGGTCCCTGAAGCTTTCTTT. It codes for CSAPPGTGVPEAFF.

This clonotype showed up many times. The genes are TRBV6-2 or TRBV6-3 and TRBJ2-1; 8 bases line up with TRBD2. Germline assignment: CDR1 MNHEY and CDR2 SVGEGT. V gave up 0 bases and J gave up 3 bases; unmatched junction bases: 4. The CDR3 extends over 16 amino acids. CDR3 nucleotides: TGTGCCAGCAGTTACTCGAGGGCGGGGGGCTACAATGAGCAGTTCTTC. Its translation is CASSYSRAGGYNEQFF.

This clonotype was recorded many times. The chain is built from TRBV20-1 and TRBJ2-1; 10 nucleotides align to TRBD2. After removal of 3 bases from V and 3 bases from J, the junction contained 5 bases not matched to a gene. In germline, CDR1 is DFQATT, CDR2 SNEGSKA (reference sequence). This CDR3 has 15 amino acids. The CDR3 nucleotides read TGCAGTGCTAGGGGAAGCGGGGGGGGCTACAATGAGCAGTTCTTC. Translating gives CSARGSGGGYNEQFF.

This clonotype has ten or more counts. V is TRBV20-1 and J is TRBJ1-2; D is possibly TRBD1 (5 bases). Trimming removed 0 bases from V and 8 bases from J, with 10 bases in between. This CDR3 has 12 residues. From germline, CDR1 is DFQATT and CDR2 SNEGSKA (reference sequence). The CDR3 DNA reads as TGCAGTGCTAGAGATCATGGGGGGGGCTACACCTTC. Its translation is CSARDHGGGYTF.

This clonotype was counted a few times. The chain uses TRBV25-1 and TRBJ1-4, with D perhaps TRBD1 (5 bases). Germline V lookup: CDR1 MGHDK, CDR2 SYGVNS. The CDR3 contains 16 residues. V was trimmed by 8 bases and J by 3 bases, leaving 19 bases between them. CDR3 nucleotides: TGTGCCAGCGGCTCGGGACCGAGACAATCTAATGAAAAACTGTTTTTT. This gives the protein CASGSGPRQSNEKLFF.